A selection of T cell receptor beta chains follows, all from one sample in a study of early T cells in non-severe SARS-CoV-2 infection. TCRdb re-called the 5' RACE reads through MiXCR, storing one row per CDR3 protein. This sample has 100,000 to 150,000 distinct CDR3 sequences, with under 15% found just once. Sequenced sample: whole blood. The receptors were sampled from an adult who was a healthcare worker with PCR-confirmed SARS-CoV-2 infection or an uninfected control (not recorded which). CDR3s include the opening cysteine and the closing phenylalanine or tryptophan. A D gene is named only where the DNA matches it firmly. Clone size appears in some rows only: once, few, many, or a class for an expanded clone.

TRBV6-1	few	TRBJ1-6	TRBD1	CASTGQGGNSPLHF	TGTGCCAGCACCGGACAGGGGGGCAATTCACCCCTCCACTTT
TRBV4-1	few	TRBJ1-4	-	CASSRTGQAATNEKLFF	TGCGCCAGCAGCCGAACCGGGCAGGCGGCAACTAATGAAAAACTGTTTTTT
TRBV10-1	many	TRBJ2-7	-	CASLRGGEQYF	TGCGCCAGCCTCAGGGGAGGCGAGCAGTACTTC
TRBV2	few	TRBJ1-1	-	CASSDGYWEAFF	TGTGCCAGCAGTGATGGGTACTGGGAAGCTTTCTTT
TRBV4-1	-	TRBJ1-3	-	CASSQDLPGAFSGNTIYF	TGCGCCAGCAGCCAAGATCTTCCGGGGGCCTTCTCTGGAAACACCATATATTTT
TRBV7-9	many	TRBJ2-3	-	CASSLEWPFSADTQYF	TGTGCCAGCAGCTTAGAGTGGCCTTTTAGCGCAGATACGCAGTATTTT
TRBV12-3/TRBV12-4	-	TRBJ1-5	-	CASPNYSNQPQHF	TGTGCCAGTCCGAATTATAGCAATCAGCCCCAGCATTTT
TRBV5-4	-	TRBJ1-4	-	CASSTAGRTNEKLFF	TGTGCCAGCAGCACGGCGGGACGGACTAATGAAAAACTGTTTTTT
TRBV20-1	few	TRBJ1-1	-	CSARDPSDGNTEAFF	TGCAGTGCTAGAGATCCTTCGGACGGGAACACTGAAGCTTTCTTT
TRBV7-2	-	TRBJ1-1	-	CASSSQGPNTEVFF	TGTGCCAGCAGCTCCCAGGGTCCGAACACTGAAGTTTTCTTT
TRBV6-5	few	TRBJ1-6	-	CASTRGTHSPLHF	TGTGCCAGCACCCGAGGGACCCATTCACCCCTCCACTTT
TRBV12-3/TRBV12-4	few	TRBJ2-3	-	CASSLGGIADTQYF	TGTGCCAGCAGTTTGGGCGGGATCGCAGATACGCAGTATTTT